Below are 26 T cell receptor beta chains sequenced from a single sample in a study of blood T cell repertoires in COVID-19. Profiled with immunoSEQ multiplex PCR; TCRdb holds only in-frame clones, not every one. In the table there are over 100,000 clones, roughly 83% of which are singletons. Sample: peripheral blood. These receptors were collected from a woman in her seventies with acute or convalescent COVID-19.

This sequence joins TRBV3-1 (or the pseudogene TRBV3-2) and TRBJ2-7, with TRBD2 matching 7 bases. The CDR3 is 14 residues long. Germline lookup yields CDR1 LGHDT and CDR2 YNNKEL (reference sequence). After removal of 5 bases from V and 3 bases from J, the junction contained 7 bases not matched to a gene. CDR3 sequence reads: CASSEGLPIYEQYF. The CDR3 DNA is TGTGCCAGCAGCGAGGGACTACCCATCTACGAGCAGTACTTC.

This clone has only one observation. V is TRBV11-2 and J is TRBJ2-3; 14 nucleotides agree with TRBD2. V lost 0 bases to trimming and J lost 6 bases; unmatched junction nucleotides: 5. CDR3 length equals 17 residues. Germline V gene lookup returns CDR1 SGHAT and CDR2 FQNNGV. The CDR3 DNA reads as TGTGCCAGCAGCTTAGATGGGGGACTAGCGGGGGTGGATACGCAGTATTTT. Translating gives CASSLDGGLAGVDTQYF.

The CDR3: CASSWRDRRTDTQYF. The DNA of the CDR3 is TGTGCCAGCAGCTGGAGGGACAGACGGACAGATACGCAGTATTTT. V gene TRBV7-6 combines with J gene TRBJ2-3; D possibly corresponds to TRBD1 (7 bases). V was clipped by 4 bases and J by 3 bases, with 14 bases between them. The germline CDR1 and CDR2 sequences are SGHVS and FNYEAQ. The CDR3 loop spans 15 amino acids.

CDR3 in DNA: TGTGCCAGCAGTTACCTCGGGGGACAAGAGACCCAGTACTTC. Translating it yields CASSYLGGQETQYF. The rearrangement joins TRBV6-6 to TRBJ2-5; possible D gene TRBD2, 6 bases. Trimming cost V 2 bases and J 2 bases, with 9 bases left between them. The CDR3 covers 14 residues. Germline CDR1 is MNHNY and CDR2 is SVGAGI (reference sequence).

CDR3 nucleotides: TGTGCCAGCAGCTTGCCCCTTAACACTGAAGCTTTCTTT. Translation: CASSLPLNTEAFF. The rearrangement joins TRBV5-4 to TRBJ1-1; D gene ambiguous. The CDR3 loop spans 13 amino acids. The V end lost 1 base, the J end lost 2 bases, and 6 bases lay between the germline ends. CDR1 is SGHNT, CDR2 YYREEE, per germline (reference sequence).

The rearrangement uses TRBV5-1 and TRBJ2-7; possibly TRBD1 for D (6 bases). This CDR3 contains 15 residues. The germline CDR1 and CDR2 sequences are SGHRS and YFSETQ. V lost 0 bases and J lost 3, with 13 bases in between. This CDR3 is CASSLAGTPNYEQYF. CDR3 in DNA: TGCGCCAGCAGCTTGGCCGGGACACCGAACTACGAGCAGTACTTC.

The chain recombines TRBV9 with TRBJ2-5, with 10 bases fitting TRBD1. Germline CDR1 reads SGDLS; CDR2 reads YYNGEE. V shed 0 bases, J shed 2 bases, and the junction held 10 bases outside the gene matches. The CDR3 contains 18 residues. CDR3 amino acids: CASSVAGKGTGVQETQYF. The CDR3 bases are TGTGCCAGCAGCGTAGCGGGGAAGGGGACAGGGGTGCAAGAGACCCAGTACTTC. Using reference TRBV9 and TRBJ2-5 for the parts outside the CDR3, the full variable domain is DSGVTQTPKHLITATGQRVTLRCSPRSGDLSVYWYQQSLDQGLQFLIQYYNGEERAKGNILERFSAQQFPDLHSELNLSSLELGDSALYFCASSVAGKGTGVQETQYFGPGTRLLVL.

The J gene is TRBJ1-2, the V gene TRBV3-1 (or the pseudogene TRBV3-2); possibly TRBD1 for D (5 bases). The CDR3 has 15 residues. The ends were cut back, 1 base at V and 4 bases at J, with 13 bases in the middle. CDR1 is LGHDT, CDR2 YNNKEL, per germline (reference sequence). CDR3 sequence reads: CASSQVTREGYGYTF. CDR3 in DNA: TGTGCCAGCAGCCAAGTTACCAGGGAGGGCTATGGCTACACCTTC.

CDR3 sequence (DNA): TGTGCCACCAGCAGGTCCGGGACAGGGAATCAGCCCCAGCATTTT. It is translated as CATSRSGTGNQPQHF. This chain links TRBV15 with TRBJ1-5; 9 bases are shared with TRBD1. The CDR3 contains 15 residues. With 3 bases clipped from V and 4 bases from J, the junction kept 4 bases outside the gene matches. Looked up from germline, CDR1 is LNHNV and CDR2 is YYDKDF (reference sequence).

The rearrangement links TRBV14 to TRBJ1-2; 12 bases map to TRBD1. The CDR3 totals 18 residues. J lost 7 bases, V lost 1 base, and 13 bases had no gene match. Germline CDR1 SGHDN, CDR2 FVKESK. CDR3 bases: TGTGCCAGCAGCCAAGTGAAAAGGGGACAGGGGGCCGGTAGTGGCTACACCTTC. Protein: CASSQVKRGQGAGSGYTF.

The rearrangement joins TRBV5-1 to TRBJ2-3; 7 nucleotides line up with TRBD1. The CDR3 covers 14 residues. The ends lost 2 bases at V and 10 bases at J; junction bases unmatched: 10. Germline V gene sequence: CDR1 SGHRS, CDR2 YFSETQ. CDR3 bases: TGCGCCAGCAGCTTAACCCGACAGGGAGCGGCGCAGTATTTT. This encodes CASSLTRQGAAQYF.

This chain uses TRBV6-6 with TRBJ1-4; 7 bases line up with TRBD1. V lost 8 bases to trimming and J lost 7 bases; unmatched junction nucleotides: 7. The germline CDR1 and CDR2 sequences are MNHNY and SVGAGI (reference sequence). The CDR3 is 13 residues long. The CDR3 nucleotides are TGTGCCAGCGCTCTACAGGGGTTTGAAAAACTGTTTTTT. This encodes CASALQGFEKLFF.

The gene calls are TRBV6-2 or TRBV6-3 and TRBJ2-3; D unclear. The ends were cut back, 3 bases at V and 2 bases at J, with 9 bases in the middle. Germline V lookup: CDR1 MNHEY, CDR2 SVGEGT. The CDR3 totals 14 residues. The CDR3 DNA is TGTGCCAGCAGTTATATACTGAACACAGATACGCAGTATTTT. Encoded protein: CASSYILNTDTQYF.

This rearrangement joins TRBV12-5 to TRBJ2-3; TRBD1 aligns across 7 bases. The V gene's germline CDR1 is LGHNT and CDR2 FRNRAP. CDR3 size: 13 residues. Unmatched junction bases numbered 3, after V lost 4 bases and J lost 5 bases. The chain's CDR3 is CASGSNRGDTQYF. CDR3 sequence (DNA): TGTGCTAGTGGTTCGAACAGGGGAGATACGCAGTATTTT.

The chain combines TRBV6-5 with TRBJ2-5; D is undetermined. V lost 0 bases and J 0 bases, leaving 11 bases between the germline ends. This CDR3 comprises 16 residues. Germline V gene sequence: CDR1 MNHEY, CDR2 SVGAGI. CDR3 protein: CASSYSGRSYQETQYF. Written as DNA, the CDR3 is TGTGCCAGCAGTTACTCTGGCAGGTCGTACCAAGAGACCCAGTACTTC.

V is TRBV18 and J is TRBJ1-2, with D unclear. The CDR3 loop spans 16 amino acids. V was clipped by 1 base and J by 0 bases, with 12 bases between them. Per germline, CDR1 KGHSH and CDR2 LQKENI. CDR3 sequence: CASSPREERPNYGYTF. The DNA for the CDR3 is TGTGCCAGCTCACCACGTGAAGAGCGACCTAACTATGGCTACACCTTC.

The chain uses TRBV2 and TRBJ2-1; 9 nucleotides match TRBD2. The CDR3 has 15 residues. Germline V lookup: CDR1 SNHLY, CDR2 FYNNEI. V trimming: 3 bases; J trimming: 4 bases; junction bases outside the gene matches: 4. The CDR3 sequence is CASSESRGGYNEQFF. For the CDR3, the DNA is TGTGCCAGCAGTGAGTCGCGGGGGGGGTACAATGAGCAGTTCTTC. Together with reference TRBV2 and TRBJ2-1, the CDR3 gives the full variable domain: EPEVTQTPSHQVTQMGQEVILRCVPISNHLYFYWYRQILGQKVEFLVSFYNNEISEKSEIFDDQFSVERPDGSNFTLKIRSTKLEDSAMYFCASSESRGGYNEQFFGPGTRLTVL.

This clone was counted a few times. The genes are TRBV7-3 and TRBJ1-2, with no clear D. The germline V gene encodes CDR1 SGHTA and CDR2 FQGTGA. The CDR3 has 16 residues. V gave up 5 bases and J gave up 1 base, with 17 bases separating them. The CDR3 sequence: CASSPSVGDINYGYTF. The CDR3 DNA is TGTGCCAGCAGCCCAAGCGTGGGAGACATTAACTATGGCTACACCTTC. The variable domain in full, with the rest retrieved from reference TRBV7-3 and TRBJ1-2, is GAGVSQTPSNKVTEKGKYVELRCDPISGHTALYWYRQSLGQGPEFLIYFQGTGAADDSGLPNDRFFAVRPEGSVSTLKIQRTERGDSAVYLCASSPSVGDINYGYTFGSGTRLTVV.

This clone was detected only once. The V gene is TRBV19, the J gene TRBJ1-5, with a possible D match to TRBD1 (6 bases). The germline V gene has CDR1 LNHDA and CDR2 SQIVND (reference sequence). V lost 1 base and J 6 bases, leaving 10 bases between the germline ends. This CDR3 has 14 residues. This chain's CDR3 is CASSIVQGIQPQHF. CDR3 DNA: TGTGCCAGTAGTATAGTACAGGGTATTCAGCCCCAGCATTTT.

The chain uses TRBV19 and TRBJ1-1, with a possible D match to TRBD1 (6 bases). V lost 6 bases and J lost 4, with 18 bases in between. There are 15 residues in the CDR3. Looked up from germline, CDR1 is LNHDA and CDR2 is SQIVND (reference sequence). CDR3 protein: CASRPGHSGSTEAFF. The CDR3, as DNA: TGTGCCAGTAGGCCGGGACATTCTGGGAGCACTGAAGCTTTCTTT.

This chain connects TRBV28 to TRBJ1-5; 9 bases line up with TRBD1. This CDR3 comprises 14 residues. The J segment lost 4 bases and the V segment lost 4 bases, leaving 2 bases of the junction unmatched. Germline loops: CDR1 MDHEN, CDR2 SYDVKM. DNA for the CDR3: TGTGCCAGCAGTTCCGGACAGGGGAATCAGCCCCAGCATTTT. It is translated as CASSSGQGNQPQHF.

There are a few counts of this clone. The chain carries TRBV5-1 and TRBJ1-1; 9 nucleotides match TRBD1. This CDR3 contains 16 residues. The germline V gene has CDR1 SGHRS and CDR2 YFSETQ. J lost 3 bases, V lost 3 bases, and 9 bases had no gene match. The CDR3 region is CASSSKGTGWDTEAFF. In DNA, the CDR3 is TGCGCCAGCAGCTCAAAGGGGACAGGGTGGGACACTGAAGCTTTCTTT.

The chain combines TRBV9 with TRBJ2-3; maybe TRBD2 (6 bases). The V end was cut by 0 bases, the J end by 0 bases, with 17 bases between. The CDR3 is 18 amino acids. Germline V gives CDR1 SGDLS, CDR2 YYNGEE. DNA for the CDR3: TGTGCCAGCAGCGTAGGCCCCCTCGAGGGACTTAGCACAGATACGCAGTATTTT. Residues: CASSVGPLEGLSTDTQYF.

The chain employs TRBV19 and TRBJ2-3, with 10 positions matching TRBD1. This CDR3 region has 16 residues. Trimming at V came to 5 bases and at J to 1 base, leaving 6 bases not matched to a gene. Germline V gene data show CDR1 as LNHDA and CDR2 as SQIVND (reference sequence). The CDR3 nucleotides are TGTGCCAGTAGTCGACAGGGGGCATTGGGCACAGATACGCAGTATTTT. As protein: CASSRQGALGTDTQYF.

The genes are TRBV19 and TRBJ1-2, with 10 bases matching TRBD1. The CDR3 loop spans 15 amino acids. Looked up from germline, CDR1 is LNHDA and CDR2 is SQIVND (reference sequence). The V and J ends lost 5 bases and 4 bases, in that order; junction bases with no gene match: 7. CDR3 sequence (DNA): TGTGCCAGTAGTGGCCGGGACAGGGGTGCCTATGGCTACACCTTC. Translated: CASSGRDRGAYGYTF.

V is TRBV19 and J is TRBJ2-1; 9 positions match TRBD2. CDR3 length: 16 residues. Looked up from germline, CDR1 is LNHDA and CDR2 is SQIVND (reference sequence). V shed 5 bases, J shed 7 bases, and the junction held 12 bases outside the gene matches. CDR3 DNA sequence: TGTGCCAGTAGTCCTCGGGGTAGCGGGGGTTCTAATGAGCAGTTCTTC. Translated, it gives CASSPRGSGGSNEQFF.